Following are 20 T cell receptor beta chains from one sample sequenced in a study of T cells and Merkel cell carcinoma outcomes. The data were produced by immunoSEQ multiplex PCR, yet TCRdb's version contains in-frame clones alone and is incomplete. The data contain about 6,500 clones, 80% to 95% of them singletons. Sequencing was carried out using tumor tissue from Merkel cell carcinoma. The source of these receptors is a human donor with Merkel cell carcinoma.

The chain recombines TRBV30 with TRBJ2-5; 9 bases align to TRBD2. Per the germline V gene, CDR1 is GTSNPN and CDR2 is SVGIG (reference sequence). V lost 8 bases, J lost 5 bases, and 15 bases stayed unmatched. The CDR3 covers 15 residues. CDR3 sequence reads: CAGTWLAGWVETQYF. CDR3 coding DNA: TGTGCCGGGACCTGGCTAGCGGGGTGGGTGGAGACCCAGTACTTC.

In this sample, this clone turned up once. The V call is TRBV9, the J call TRBJ2-3, with a possible D match to TRBD2 (6 bases). From germline, CDR1 is SGDLS and CDR2 YYNGEE. The CDR3 length is 15 residues. V was pared by 3 bases and J by 0 bases, with 11 bases between. The CDR3 bases are TGTGCCAGCAGCGCGGAGGGAATTAGCACAGATACGCAGTATTTT. Amino acid sequence: CASSAEGISTDTQYF. Full variable domain (missing parts from reference TRBV9 and TRBJ2-3): DSGVTQTPKHLITATGQRVTLRCSPRSGDLSVYWYQQSLDQGLQFLIQYYNGEERAKGNILERFSAQQFPDLHSELNLSSLELGDSALYFCASSAEGISTDTQYFGPGTRLTVL.

The chain has TRBV18 and TRBJ1-4, with D maybe TRBD1 (5 bases). V dropped 0 bases and J dropped 5 bases, with 10 bases sitting between them. Germline-derived CDR1 and CDR2 are KGHSH and LQKENI. This CDR3 is 15 amino acids long. The CDR3 DNA sequence: TGTGCCAGCTCACCACCGTCCAGGGCAAATGAAAAACTGTTTTTT. This sequence encodes CASSPPSRANEKLFF.

The chain recombines TRBV19 with TRBJ2-2; D unclear. The germline V and J ends were trimmed by 2 bases and 7 bases, with 5 bases remaining between them. Germline assignment: CDR1 LNHDA and CDR2 SQIVND (reference sequence). The CDR3 has 12 residues. In nucleotides, the CDR3 is TGTGCCAGTAGTATAAGGTTCGGGGAGCTGTTTTTT. Amino acid sequence: CASSIRFGELFF.

V gene TRBV7-6 combines with J gene TRBJ1-5, with D unclear. Trimming shortened V by 2 bases and J by 0 bases, and 11 bases separated the two germline ends. The germline V gene has CDR1 SGHVS and CDR2 FNYEAQ. The CDR3 totals 16 residues. The CDR3 coding sequence is TGTGCCAGCAGCTTACGTGCAGCATATAGCAATCAGCCCCAGCATTTT. Residues: CASSLRAAYSNQPQHF.

V usage is TRBV11-3 and J usage is TRBJ1-1; maybe TRBD1 (5 bases). Germline V gene sequence: CDR1 SGHNT, CDR2 YENEEA. Trimming shortened V by 5 bases and J by 5 bases, and 15 bases separated the two germline ends. The CDR3 is made up of 14 amino acids. The CDR3: CASSPTSRETEAFF. The CDR3 region has the DNA TGTGCCAGCAGCCCAACCTCCAGGGAAACTGAAGCTTTCTTT.

The rearrangement uses TRBV5-5 and TRBJ2-7; 9 bases align to TRBD1. Germline CDR1 SGHKS, CDR2 YYEKEE (reference sequence). With V trimmed by 2 bases and J by 5 bases, 8 bases remained unmatched. This CDR3 has 15 residues. The CDR3 spells CASSFRDREFHEQYF. The CDR3 nucleotides read TGTGCCAGCAGCTTTCGGGACAGGGAATTTCACGAGCAGTACTTC.

This clone was counted only a few times. The V gene is TRBV5-6, the J gene TRBJ2-7, with D tentatively TRBD1 or TRBD2 (5 bases each). Germline loops: CDR1 SGHDT, CDR2 YYEEEE. Trimming left V 2 bases short and J 6 bases short, with 12 bases between. This CDR3 region has 13 residues. For the CDR3, the DNA is TGTGCCAGCAGCTTCCTTGGGACCGGCGAGCAGTACTTC. Its protein product is CASSFLGTGEQYF.

The rearrangement joins TRBV5-1 to TRBJ2-2, with 11 bases fitting TRBD2. Per the germline V gene, CDR1 is SGHRS and CDR2 is YFSETQ. V lost 4 bases and J lost 4; bases outside the gene matches: 6. The CDR3 extends over 16 amino acids. CDR3 sequence (DNA): TGCGCCAGCAGCCGTACTAGCGGGGGTAGCACCGGGGAGCTGTTTTTT. Its protein product is CASSRTSGGSTGELFF.

J is TRBJ1-1 and V is TRBV18; D call uncertain. Germline V CDR1 and CDR2: KGHSH, LQKENI. The V end lost 3 bases, the J end lost 0 bases, and 2 bases lay between the germline ends. This CDR3 region has 12 residues. CDR3 in amino acids: CASSPMNTEAFF. The CDR3 DNA is TGTGCCAGCTCACCGATGAACACTGAAGCTTTCTTT.

This sequence joins TRBV6-1 and TRBJ1-3; 7 bases are a match to TRBD1. Germline V gene data show CDR1 as MNHNS and CDR2 as SASEGT. The CDR3 loop spans 15 amino acids. V lost 6 bases, J lost 0 bases, and 5 bases stayed unmatched. The CDR3 region has the DNA TGTGCCAGCAGCGTAACAGGGGCCTCTGGAAACACCATATATTTT. This gives the protein CASSVTGASGNTIYF.

The genes are TRBV7-3 and TRBJ2-3, with D perhaps given as TRBD1 or TRBD2 (5 bases each). V was shortened by 2 bases and J by 5 bases, with 11 bases between the two germline ends. The germline V gene encodes CDR1 SGHTA and CDR2 FQGTGA. This CDR3 is 14 amino acids long. In nucleotides, the CDR3 is TGTGCCAGCAGCTTATCCCCTGGGGGAGATACGCAGTATTTT. It is translated as CASSLSPGGDTQYF.

The CDR3 is CASSFGGSTDTQYF. The CDR3 coding sequence is TGTGCCAGCAGCTTTGGCGGTAGCACAGATACGCAGTATTTT. V gene TRBV5-6 combines with J gene TRBJ2-3; unclear D gene. This CDR3 has 14 residues. The ends were cut back, 2 bases at V and 0 bases at J, with 7 bases in the middle. CDR1 and CDR2 (germline): SGHDT, YYEEEE.

In DNA, the CDR3 is TGCGCCAGCAGCGGGGGACTAGCGGAGAGGAAAGAGACCCAGTACTTC. Its protein product is CASSGGLAERKETQYF. This rearrangement joins TRBV5-1 to TRBJ2-5; 11 bases are shared with TRBD2. Germline V gene sequence: CDR1 SGHRS, CDR2 YFSETQ. Trimming cost V 4 bases and J 3 bases; bases outside gene matches: 8. The CDR3 has 16 amino acids.

The V call is TRBV6-5, the J call TRBJ2-7; TRBD1 is a possible D gene (5 bases). The CDR3 contains 15 residues. Trimming took off 0 bases at V and 7 bases at J, with 16 bases between the two ends. Germline CDR1 and CDR2: MNHEY and SVGAGI. The CDR3 sequence: CASSYSMGQGREQYF. The DNA of the CDR3 is TGTGCCAGCAGTTACTCGATGGGCCAGGGAAGAGAGCAGTACTTC.

This sequence joins TRBV15 and TRBJ1-6; tentative D call: TRBD1 (5 bases). Germline V gives CDR1 LNHNV, CDR2 YYDKDF (reference sequence). The V end was cut by 2 bases, the J end by 7 bases, with 15 bases between. This CDR3 spans 16 amino acids. As DNA, the CDR3 is TGTGCCACCAGCAGACCAATGGGGCAGGGAAATTCACCCCTCCACTTT. Protein: CATSRPMGQGNSPLHF.

The gene calls are TRBV7-9 and TRBJ1-5; D gene unclear. The germline V gene encodes CDR1 SEHNR and CDR2 FQNEAQ (reference sequence). The V gene lost 7 bases and the J gene lost 5 bases, with 15 bases spanning the gap. The CDR3 sequence is 14 residues long. CDR3 residues: CASKKEGSHQPQHF. The CDR3 DNA sequence: TGTGCCAGCAAAAAGGAAGGGAGTCATCAGCCCCAGCATTTT.

This rearrangement joins TRBV5-6 to TRBJ2-2; 10 bases agree with TRBD1. Germline CDR1 is SGHDT and CDR2 is YYEEEE. V dropped 3 bases and J dropped 4; count of bases not matched to a gene: 6. The CDR3 runs 16 residues. CDR3 coding DNA: TGTGCCAGCAGCTCCGGGACAGGGGACCTCACCGGGGAGCTGTTTTTT. Its translation is CASSSGTGDLTGELFF.

The CDR3 nucleotides are TGCGCCAGCAGTGCAGGGGACCACAATCAGCCCCAGCATTTT. Protein sequence: CASSAGDHNQPQHF. V gene TRBV5-1 combines with J gene TRBJ1-5; tentatively, D is TRBD1 (6 bases). This CDR3 is built from 14 residues. V was clipped by 5 bases and J by 3 bases, with 12 bases between them. Germline CDR1 SGHRS, CDR2 YFSETQ.

The chain recombines TRBV7-6 with TRBJ2-7, with unresolved D. The ends were cut back, 1 base at V and 1 base at J, with 11 bases in the middle. CDR3 size: 15 residues. The germline CDR1 and CDR2 sequences are SGHVS and FNYEAQ. This chain's CDR3 is CASSLEPGPSYEQYF. CDR3 DNA sequence: TGTGCCAGCAGCTTAGAGCCCGGCCCTTCCTACGAGCAGTACTTC.